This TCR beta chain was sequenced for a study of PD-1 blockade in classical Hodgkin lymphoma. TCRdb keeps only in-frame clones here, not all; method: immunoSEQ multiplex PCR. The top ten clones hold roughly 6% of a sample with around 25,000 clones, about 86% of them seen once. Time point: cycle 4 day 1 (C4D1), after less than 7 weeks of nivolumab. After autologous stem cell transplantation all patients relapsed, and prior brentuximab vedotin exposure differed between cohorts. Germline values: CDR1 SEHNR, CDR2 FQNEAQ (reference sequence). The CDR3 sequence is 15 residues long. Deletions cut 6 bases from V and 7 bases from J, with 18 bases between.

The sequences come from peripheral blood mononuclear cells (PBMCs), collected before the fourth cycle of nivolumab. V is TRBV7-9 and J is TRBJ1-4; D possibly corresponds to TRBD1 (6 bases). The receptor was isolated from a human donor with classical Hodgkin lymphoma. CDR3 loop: CASSSPKGGGEKLFF. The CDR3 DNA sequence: TGTGCCAGCAGTTCCCCCAAAGGGGGAGGTGAAAAACTGTTTTTT.